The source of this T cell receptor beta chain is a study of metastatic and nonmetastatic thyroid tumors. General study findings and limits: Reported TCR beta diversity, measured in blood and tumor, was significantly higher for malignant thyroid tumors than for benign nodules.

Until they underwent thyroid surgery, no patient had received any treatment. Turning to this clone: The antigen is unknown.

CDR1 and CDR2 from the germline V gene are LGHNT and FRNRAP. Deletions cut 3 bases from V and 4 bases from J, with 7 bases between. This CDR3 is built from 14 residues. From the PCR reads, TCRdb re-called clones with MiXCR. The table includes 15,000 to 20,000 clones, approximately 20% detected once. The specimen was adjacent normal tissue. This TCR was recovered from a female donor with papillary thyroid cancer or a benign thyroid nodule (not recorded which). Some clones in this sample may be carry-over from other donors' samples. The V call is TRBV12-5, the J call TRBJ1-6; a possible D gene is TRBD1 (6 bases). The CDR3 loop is CASGFGQYNSPLHF. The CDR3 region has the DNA TGTGCTAGTGGTTTCGGACAGTATAATTCACCCCTCCACTTT. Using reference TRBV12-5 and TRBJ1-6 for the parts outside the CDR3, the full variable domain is DARVTQTPRHKVTEMGQEVTMRCQPILGHNTVFWYRQTMMQGLELLAYFRNRAPLDDSGMPKDRFSAEMPDATLATLKIQPSEPRDSAVYFCASGFGQYNSPLHFGNGTRLTVT.